This T cell receptor (beta chain) was documented in a study of T cell responses to AZD1222 COVID-19 vaccine. The V and J ends lost 4 bases and 2 bases respectively, with 5 bases between them. The CDR3 is 12 amino acids. Per germline, CDR1 MDHEN and CDR2 SYDVKM. Worth noting for this clone: Its antigen is not known.

Study-wide results and limits: Seropositive AZD1222 recipients at baseline numbered only five or six. Donors in the cohort were predominantly white British and more often female, and clonal diversity was possibly underestimated. Repertoires were obtained only post-peak T cell response. Close to half of spike-specific TCRs reportedly recognize unmutated variant regions.

Profiling relied on immunoSEQ multiplex PCR, and the TCRdb table lists in-frame clones only, not all of them. The sample includes roughly 70,000 clones, approximately 85% seen only once; the top ten take around 5.4%. The V gene is TRBV28, the J gene TRBJ1-2; the D gene is possibly TRBD1 (5 bases). The source material was peripheral blood, sampled on day 0 of AZD1222 vaccination. The clonotype comes from an adult in good health. The chain's CDR3 is CASSSGNYGYTF. CDR3 coding DNA: TGTGCCAGCAGTTCAGGGAACTATGGCTACACCTTC.